Listed below are T cell receptor beta chains from one sample, sequenced in a study of healthy donors' naive CD4 and CD8 T cells. One entry per CDR3 protein results from TCRdb running MiXCR on the reads. The table includes around 180,000 distinct CDR3 sequences, around three quarters detected once. The material sequenced was naive CD4+ and CD8+ T cells sorted from blood, pooled from several donors. The receptor set was obtained from a pool of human donors in good health; the sample pools cells from several healthy donors. Both conserved end residues are trimmed from each CDR3. D genes are given only for firm matches.

d_call j_call v_call cdr3_aa
- TRBJ1-5 TRBV7-8 ASSLWEPEAGNQPQH
TRBD2 TRBJ2-7 TRBV12-3/TRBV12-4 ASSLKGLAIPYEQY
TRBD1 TRBJ2-5 TRBV29-1 SVAQGEETQY
- TRBJ2-7 TRBV12-5 ASGSFERDEQY
- TRBJ1-2 TRBV11-2 ASRVFGSTNYGYT
- TRBJ1-1 TRBV19 ASAQDPKNTEAF
- TRBJ2-7 TRBV29-1 SVGQFSYEQY
- TRBJ1-1 TRBV19 ASSIGYREAGAF
TRBD1 TRBJ1-5 TRBV12-3/TRBV12-4 ASSWDSGQPQH
- - TRBV29-1 SVFRTDYNEQF
- TRBJ2-7 TRBV6-5 ASRDGGISYEQY
- TRBJ1-1 TRBV6-5 ASSFGISDTEAF
- TRBJ1-5 TRBV29-1 SVVQSRDQPQH
- TRBJ2-7 TRBV27 ASRSGLEQY
TRBD1 TRBJ1-5 TRBV18 ASSPGQNQPQH
TRBD2 TRBJ2-1 TRBV29-1 SALGTSGHNEQF
TRBD1 TRBJ1-2 TRBV29-1 SVESLGTATVPYGYT
TRBD1 TRBJ1-4 TRBV19 ASRPGQANEKLF
- TRBJ2-7 TRBV15 ATSARGRLSYEQY
- TRBJ2-1 TRBV6-2/TRBV6-3 ASSNLAGGDYNEQF
- TRBJ1-5 TRBV19 ASSLWTEFNQPQH
- TRBJ2-7 TRBV12-5 ASGQDYEQY
- TRBJ2-7 TRBV20-1 SARDQDSTYEQY
- TRBJ2-7 TRBV6-2/TRBV6-3 ASSYSSIAYEQY
- TRBJ2-5 TRBV15 ATSRDRGKETQY
- TRBJ2-6 TRBV29-1 SVEGPSRTGANVLT
- TRBJ1-2 TRBV29-1 SVTVGANYGYT
- TRBJ2-1 TRBV29-1 SVEERSSSYNEQF
- TRBJ2-7 TRBV6-5 ASRLDSPTYEQY
TRBD1 TRBJ1-5 TRBV6-5 ASMAGGNNQPQH
- TRBJ2-2 TRBV6-6 ASSRPQVEAAGELF
- TRBJ2-7 TRBV4-1 ASSRVLLLTYEQY
TRBD2 TRBJ2-7 TRBV6-2/TRBV6-3 ASSYSKGLAGVFYEQY
- TRBJ1-1 TRBV6-1 ASSEAGYTEAF
- TRBJ2-7 TRBV6-5 ASRLTGHYEQY
- TRBJ2-7 TRBV30 AWSVVATYEQY
TRBD1 TRBJ2-7 TRBV5-4 ASSLEWDSSYEQY
TRBD1 TRBJ1-2 TRBV10-3 AISARTGDYGYT
TRBD1 TRBJ2-7 TRBV29-1 SVGAGGSYEQY
TRBD1 TRBJ1-1 TRBV20-1 SAARQGDLPPL
- TRBJ2-1 TRBV27 ASSLSGGPYNEQF
- TRBJ1-5 TRBV19 ASSLGEMTQH
- TRBJ2-3 TRBV6-5 ASRPTKSADTQY
- TRBJ1-1 TRBV29-1 SVEPWTENTEAF
- TRBJ2-5 TRBV29-1 SVEDRDPEGETQY
- TRBJ2-7 TRBV6-2/TRBV6-3 ARDRSSYEQY
TRBD2 TRBJ2-2 TRBV5-1 ASSFGTSGTGELF
TRBD1 TRBJ1-5 TRBV5-1 ASSLGTGTSNQPQH
- TRBJ2-7 TRBV29-1 SVESASGGFYEQY
- TRBJ2-1 TRBV19 ASSIGANEQF
- TRBJ2-7 TRBV11-2 ASSLGTDYEQY
- TRBJ2-5 TRBV27 ASSLKWVGTQY
TRBD1 TRBJ2-7 TRBV28 ASSSGTVHFSYEQY
TRBD1 TRBJ1-1 TRBV29-1 SGAGQMNTEAF
TRBD1 TRBJ1-5 TRBV5-1 ASSLDAVRDRNQPQH
- TRBJ2-5 TRBV29-1 SVDPRGAGGTQY
TRBD1 TRBJ2-2 TRBV27 ASSGTGANTGELF
- TRBJ2-1 TRBV10-3 AISDSGDEQF
- TRBJ1-1 TRBV27 ASSLFGGMNTEAF
- TRBJ1-2 TRBV6-5 ASSYSSWEVDYGYT